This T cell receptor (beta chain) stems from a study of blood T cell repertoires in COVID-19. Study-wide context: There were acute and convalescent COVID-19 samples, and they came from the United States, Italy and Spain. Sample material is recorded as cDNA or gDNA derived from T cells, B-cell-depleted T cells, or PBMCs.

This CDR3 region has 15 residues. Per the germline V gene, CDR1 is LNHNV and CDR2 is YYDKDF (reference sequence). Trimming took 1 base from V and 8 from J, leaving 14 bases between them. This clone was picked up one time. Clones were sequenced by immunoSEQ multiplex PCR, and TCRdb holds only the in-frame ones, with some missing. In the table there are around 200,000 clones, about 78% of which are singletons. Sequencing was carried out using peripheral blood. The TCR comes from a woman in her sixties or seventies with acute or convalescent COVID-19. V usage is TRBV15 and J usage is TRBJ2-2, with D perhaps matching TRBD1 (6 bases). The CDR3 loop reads CATSRGGTPQGELFF. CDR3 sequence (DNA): TGTGCCACCAGCAGAGGTGGGACACCCCAAGGGGAGCTGTTTTTT.